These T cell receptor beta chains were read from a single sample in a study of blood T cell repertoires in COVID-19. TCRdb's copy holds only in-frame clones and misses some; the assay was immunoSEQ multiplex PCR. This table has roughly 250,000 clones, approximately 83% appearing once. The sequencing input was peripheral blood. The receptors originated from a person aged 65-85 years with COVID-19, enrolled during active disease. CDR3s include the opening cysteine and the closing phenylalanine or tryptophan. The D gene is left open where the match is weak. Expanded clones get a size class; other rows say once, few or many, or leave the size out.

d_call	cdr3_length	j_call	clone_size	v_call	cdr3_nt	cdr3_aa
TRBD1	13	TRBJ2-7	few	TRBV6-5	TGTGCCACCTGCGAGGACAGGGGCTACGAGCAGTACTTC	CATCEDRGYEQYF
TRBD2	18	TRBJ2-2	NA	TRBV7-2	TGTGCCAGCAGCTCACTAGCGGGGGGGGCCCGCTACTCCGGGGAGCTGTTTTTT	CASSSLAGGARYSGELFF
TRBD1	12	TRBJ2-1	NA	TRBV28	TGTGCCAGCAGTATCGGACAGGGTGAGCAGTTCTTC	CASSIGQGEQFF
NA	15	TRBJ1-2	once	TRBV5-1	TGCGCCAGCAGCTCCTCAGGGGATTCTAACTATGGCTACACCTTC	CASSSSGDSNYGYTF
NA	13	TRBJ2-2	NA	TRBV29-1	TGCAGCGTTGAAGTCAGGGTGGCCGGGGAGCTGTTTTTT	CSVEVRVAGELFF
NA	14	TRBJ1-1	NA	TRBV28	TGTGCCAGCAGTAGACAGAGCCAGAACACTGAAGCTTTCTTT	CASSRQSQNTEAFF
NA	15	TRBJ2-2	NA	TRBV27	TGTGCCAGCAGGCCGGACAGAATCAACACCGGGGAGCTGTTTTTT	CASRPDRINTGELFF
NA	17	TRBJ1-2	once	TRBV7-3	TGTGCCAGCAGCCAACAAGCGGGGGTGGAGGGTCACTATGGCTACACCTTC	CASSQQAGVEGHYGYTF
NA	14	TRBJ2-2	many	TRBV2	TGTGCCAGCAGTGATCAGGGGTACACCGGGGAGCTGTTTTTT	CASSDQGYTGELFF
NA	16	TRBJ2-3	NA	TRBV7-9	TGTGCCAGCAGCTTAGTAAGGGGGTTCGGAATAGATACGCAGTATTTT	CASSLVRGFGIDTQYF
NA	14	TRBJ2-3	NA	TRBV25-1	TGTGCCACGAACGGAGGGTTAAGCACAGATACGCAGTATTTT	CATNGGLSTDTQYF
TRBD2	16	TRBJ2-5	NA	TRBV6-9	TGTGCCAGCAGCCCCCCCAGCGGGGGGGGTGGAGAGACCCAGTACTTC	CASSPPSGGGGETQYF
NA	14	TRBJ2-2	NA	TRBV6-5	TGTGCCAGCAGCCGAGAGCAGGGTGCCGGGGAGCTGTTTTTT	CASSREQGAGELFF
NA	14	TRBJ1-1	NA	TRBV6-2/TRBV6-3	TGTGCCAGCAGTCTCCCTCCCAGAGGTACTGAAGCTTTCTTT	CASSLPPRGTEAFF
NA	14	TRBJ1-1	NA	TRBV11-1	TGTGCCAGCAGCTTAGCCGGCAGCACAGCTGAAGCTTTCTTT	CASSLAGSTAEAFF
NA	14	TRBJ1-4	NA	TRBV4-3	TGCGCCAGCAGCCAAGTAACAGCTAATGAAAAACTGTTTTTT	CASSQVTANEKLFF
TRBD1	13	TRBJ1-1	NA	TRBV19	TGTGCCAGTAGTGGGACAGTTAACACTGAAGCTTTCTTT	CASSGTVNTEAFF
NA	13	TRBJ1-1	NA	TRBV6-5	TGTGCCAGCAGCCGAGGCGGGGACACTGAAGCTTTCTTT	CASSRGGDTEAFF
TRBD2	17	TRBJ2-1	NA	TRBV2	TGTGCCAGCAGGCTAGCGGGAACCGGCTTGCTATACAATGAGCAGTTCTTC	CASRLAGTGLLYNEQFF
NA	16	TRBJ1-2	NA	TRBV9	TGTGCCAGCAGCGTAGGGGGGCAGGCCGTTAACTATGGCTACACCTTC	CASSVGGQAVNYGYTF
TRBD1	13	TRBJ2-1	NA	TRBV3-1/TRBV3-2	TGTGCCAGTACAGGGGAATCCTACAATGAGCAGTTCTTC	CASTGESYNEQFF
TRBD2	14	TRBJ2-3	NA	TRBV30	TGTGCCTGGAGTGTACGGGGGGAGGTCAGAGCGCAGTATTTT	CAWSVRGEVRAQYF
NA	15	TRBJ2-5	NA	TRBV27	TGTGCCAGCAGTACCCAACCGGGACATTTAGAGACCCAGTACTTC	CASSTQPGHLETQYF
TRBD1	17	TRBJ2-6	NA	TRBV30	TGTGCCTGGAGTGTGGACAGGACTGACTCTGGGGCCAACGTCCTGACTTTC	CAWSVDRTDSGANVLTF